This T cell receptor (beta chain) emerged from a study of cytomegalovirus exposure and HLA in healthy donors. With respect to this clone: Its antigen is currently unknown.

The PCR had 60 Vbeta and 13 Jbeta primers. Only in-frame clones appear in the TCRdb table, and some are missing; sequencing was by immunoSEQ multiplex PCR. The specimen's table records 130,000 or so clones. General study findings and limits: Researchers reported in a later analysis that common viral pathogens appeared linked to several top clusters. An assumption of roughly uniform sequencing depth across donors underlay the presence/absence analyses.

The CDR3 contains 15 residues. Germline V lookup: CDR1 SGDLS, CDR2 YYNGEE. The V and J ends lost 3 bases and 2 bases respectively, with 14 bases between them. The source of this sequence is a woman in her late teens or twenties in good health and CMV-seronegative. Sequenced: PBMCs. The V gene is TRBV9, the J gene TRBJ1-1, with D perhaps matching TRBD1 (5 bases). The CDR3 DNA reads TGTGCCAGCAGCGCTAGCGCAGGGATTAACACTGAAGCTTTCTTT. It specifies CASSASAGINTEAFF.